A single sample is the source of the 14 T cell receptor beta chains below, sequenced in a study of lymphopenia after photon versus proton radiotherapy (dated by TCRdb to between 2017 and 2020). The library was built by means of the immunoSEQ multiplex PCR assay. The table comes from immuneACCESS by way of TCRdb, which keeps in-frame sequences with V and J called. Part of the clones is missing from these tables; in studies checked, under half for an unresolved V gene and the rest for unknown reasons. Recorded for this sample are 150,000 to 200,000 clones; approximately 90% of them occurred a single time. The ten largest make up about 4.3% of the sample. Sample: peripheral blood, taken from a patient treated with photon-based radiotherapy. The receptors stem from a man aged 50-59 years with gastric cancer.

The chain links TRBV27 to TRBJ2-6; perhaps TRBD2 as D (5 bases). Deletions cut 5 bases from V and 0 bases from J, with 11 bases between. CDR3 length equals 16 residues. Germline CDR1 and CDR2: MNHEY and SMNVEV (reference sequence). The DNA for the CDR3 is TGTGCCAGCAGTGCGACCGGGGTCTCTGGGGCCAACGTCCTGACTTTC. It specifies CASSATGVSGANVLTF. The entire variable domain, with the rest obtained from reference TRBV27 and TRBJ2-6, is as follows: EAQVTQNPRYLITVTGKKLTVTCSQNMNHEYMSWYRQDPGLGLRQIYYSMNVEVTDKGDVPEGYKVSRKEKRNFPLILESPSPNQTSLYFCASSATGVSGANVLTFGAGSRLTVL.

The chain combines TRBV11-3 with TRBJ2-2, with 7 bases identical to TRBD1. CDR3 length: 17 residues. Germline values: CDR1 SGHNT, CDR2 YENEEA. Trimming removed 1 base from V and 4 bases from J; junction bases left unmatched: 9. The CDR3 region has the DNA TGTGCCAGCAGCTTAGCCGCCTGGGGACAGCCCACCGGGGAGCTGTTTTTT. It encodes CASSLAAWGQPTGELFF.

This clone showed up just once. The chain employs TRBV10-1 and TRBJ1-5; tentative D call: TRBD1 (6 bases). Germline-derived CDR1 and CDR2 are WNHNN and SYGVQD (reference sequence). The CDR3 is 13 amino acids. V was pared by 4 bases and J by 7 bases, with 11 bases between. The CDR3 sequence is CASSGGAGQPQHF. The CDR3 bases are TGCGCCAGCAGTGGGGGGGCGGGACAGCCCCAGCATTTT.

This clone was seen just once. The chain combines TRBV11-3 with TRBJ2-3; D gene ambiguous. Germline V CDR1 and CDR2: SGHNT, YENEEA. With 5 bases removed from V and 0 bases from J, the gap between germline ends came to 9 bases. There are 14 residues in the CDR3. CDR3: CASSLASSTDTQYF. DNA of the CDR3: TGTGCCAGCAGCCTCGCTTCTAGCACAGATACGCAGTATTTT.

The chain combines TRBV11-2 with TRBJ2-1; tentative D call: TRBD2 (6 bases). The CDR3 has 15 residues. Trimming took 4 bases from V and 4 from J, leaving 14 bases between them. The germline CDR1 and CDR2 sequences are SGHAT and FQNNGV. This chain's CDR3 is CASSSGTPSYNEQFF. CDR3 in DNA: TGTGCCAGCAGCTCCGGGACTCCTTCTTACAATGAGCAGTTCTTC.

This chain joins TRBV30 and TRBJ1-5, with TRBD1 matching 8 bases. CDR1 and CDR2 from the germline V gene are GTSNPN and SVGIG (reference sequence). The CDR3 is 15 amino acids. The trim removed 3 bases at V and 6 bases at J, leaving 10 bases unmatched. The CDR3 DNA reads as TGTGCCTGGAGCCCTGGACAGGGAATAAGTCAGCCCCAGCATTTT. It encodes CAWSPGQGISQPQHF.

CDR3: CASSPSRGRLGNTIYF. As DNA, the CDR3 is TGCGCCAGCAGCCCCAGCAGGGGGAGGTTAGGAAACACCATATATTTT. J is TRBJ1-3 and V is TRBV4-3; 7 bases are a match to TRBD1. The germline V gene has CDR1 LGHNA and CDR2 YSLEER. The CDR3 spans 16 residues. V trimming: 4 bases; J trimming: 4 bases; junction bases outside the gene matches: 10.

A few counts support this clone. The chain is built from TRBV21-1 and TRBJ1-2; TRBD1, the table's D call, lacks a check against the DNA. TRBV21-1 is marked as a pseudogene. The CDR3 has 16 residues. The CDR3 DNA is TGTGCCAGCAGCAAAGGACGGACAGGGCCCATCTATGGCTACACCTTC. Translated, it gives CASSKGRTGPIYGYTF.

V usage is TRBV2 and J usage is TRBJ2-3; TRBD2 aligns across 8 bases. This CDR3 contains 15 residues. V lost 6 bases to trimming and J lost 0 bases; unmatched junction nucleotides: 5. Per the germline V gene, CDR1 is SNHLY and CDR2 is FYNNEI. The CDR3 here is CASSEKRESTDTQYF. The CDR3, as DNA: TGTGCCAGCAGCGAAAAGCGGGAGAGCACAGATACGCAGTATTTT.

CDR3 in amino acids: CASSPGTLYGYTF. The CDR3 DNA reads as TGTGCCAGCAGTCCCGGGACCCTCTATGGCTACACCTTC. V gene TRBV2 combines with J gene TRBJ1-2; a weak D match, TRBD1 (5 bases). Germline CDR1 reads SNHLY; CDR2 reads FYNNEI. The ends were cut back, 5 bases at V and 4 bases at J, with 11 bases in the middle. The CDR3 runs 13 residues.

The chain employs TRBV29-1 and TRBJ1-1; D is unclear. CDR1 is SQVTM, CDR2 ANQGSEA, per germline. V lost 1 base to trimming and J lost 1 base, with 7 bases between them. This CDR3 spans 13 amino acids. CDR3 bases: TGCAGCGTTGAAGGAACGGAGAACACTGAAGCTTTCTTT. Protein product: CSVEGTENTEAFF.

V gene TRBV5-1 combines with J gene TRBJ2-2; D might be TRBD1 (6 bases). The CDR3 sequence is 20 residues long. Germline V gene lookup returns CDR1 SGHRS and CDR2 YFSETQ. V was shortened by 2 bases and J by 5 bases, with 28 bases between the two germline ends. The CDR3 DNA reads TGCGCCAGCAGCTTAGGGGCAGGGGCGACCCGCTGGTTGTGGACCGGGGAGCTGTTTTTT. Its protein product is CASSLGAGATRWLWTGELFF.

A note on this clone: The same CDR3 can be traced to other DNA sequences in this sample. This chain connects TRBV5-1 to TRBJ1-5; D is ambiguous. Germline V gene data show CDR1 as SGHRS and CDR2 as YFSETQ. The CDR3 has 15 residues. V shed 1 base and J shed 0 bases, with 8 bases lying between them. The CDR3 DNA follows: TGCGCCAGCAGCTTGACTGGCTATAGCAATCAGCCCCAGCATTTT. Protein product: CASSLTGYSNQPQHF. Full variable domain (outside the CDR3, taken from reference TRBV5-1 and TRBJ1-5): KAGVTQTPRYLIKTRGQQVTLSCSPISGHRSVSWYQQTPGQGLQFLFEYFSETQRNKGNFPGRFSGRQFSNSRSEMNVSTLELGDSALYLCASSLTGYSNQPQHFGDGTRLSIL.

The chain is built from TRBV30 and TRBJ2-4; maybe TRBD1 (6 bases). The CDR3 is 13 amino acids. Germline lookup yields CDR1 GTSNPN and CDR2 SVGIG (reference sequence). The V end was cut by 6 bases, the J end by 1 base, with 10 bases between. The CDR3 DNA follows: TGTGCCTGTACTGACAGGGCCAAAAACATTCAGTACTTC. This translates into CACTDRAKNIQYF.